This T cell receptor (beta chain) is drawn from a study of blood T cell repertoires in COVID-19. For the study at large: Spain, Italy and the United States supplied samples that represented acute and convalescent COVID-19. T cells, B-cell-depleted T cells, or PBMCs provided the cDNA or gDNA that served as material.

TCRdb keeps only in-frame clones here, not all; method: immunoSEQ multiplex PCR. The sample has around 190,000 clones; 80% to 90% are singletons. The CDR3 runs 17 residues. The ends lost 3 bases at V and 6 bases at J; junction bases unmatched: 11. Germline values: CDR1 MDHEN, CDR2 SYDVKM. The sample taken for sequencing was peripheral blood. The chain couples TRBV28 to TRBJ2-1; 10 bases match TRBD1. The source of this sequence is a young man who had recovered from COVID-19. CDR3 amino acids: CASSLRPRTGGGNEQFF. CDR3 nucleotides: TGTGCCAGCAGTTTGAGACCTAGGACAGGGGGAGGCAATGAGCAGTTCTTC.